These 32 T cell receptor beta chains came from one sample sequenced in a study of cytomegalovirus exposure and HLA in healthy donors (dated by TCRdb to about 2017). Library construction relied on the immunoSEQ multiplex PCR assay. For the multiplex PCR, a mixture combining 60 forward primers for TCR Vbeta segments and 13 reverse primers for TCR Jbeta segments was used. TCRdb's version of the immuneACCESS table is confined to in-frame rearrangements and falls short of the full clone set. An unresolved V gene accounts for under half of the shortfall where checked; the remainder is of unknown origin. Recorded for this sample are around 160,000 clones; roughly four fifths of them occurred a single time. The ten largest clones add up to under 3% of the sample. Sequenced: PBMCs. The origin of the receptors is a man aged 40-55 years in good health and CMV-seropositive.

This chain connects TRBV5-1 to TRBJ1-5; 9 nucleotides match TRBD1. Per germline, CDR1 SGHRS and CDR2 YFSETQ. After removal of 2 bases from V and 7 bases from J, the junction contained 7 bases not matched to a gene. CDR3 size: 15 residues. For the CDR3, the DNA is TGCGCCAGCAGCTTAGGGACAGGGTGGGAACAGCCCCAGCATTTT. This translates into CASSLGTGWEQPQHF.

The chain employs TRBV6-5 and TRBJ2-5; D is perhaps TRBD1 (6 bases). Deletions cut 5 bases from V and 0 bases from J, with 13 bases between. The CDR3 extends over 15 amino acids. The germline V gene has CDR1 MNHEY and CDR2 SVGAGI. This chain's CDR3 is CASSRRDTHQETQYF. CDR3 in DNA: TGTGCCAGCAGTCGCCGGGACACCCACCAAGAGACCCAGTACTTC.

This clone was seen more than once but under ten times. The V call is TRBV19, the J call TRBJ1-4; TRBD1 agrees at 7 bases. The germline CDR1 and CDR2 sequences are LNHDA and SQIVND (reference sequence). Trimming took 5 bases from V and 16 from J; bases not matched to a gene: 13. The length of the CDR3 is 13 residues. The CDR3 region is CASSLSPGQSTFF. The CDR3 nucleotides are TGTGCCAGTAGTCTCAGTCCGGGACAGAGTACGTTTTTT.

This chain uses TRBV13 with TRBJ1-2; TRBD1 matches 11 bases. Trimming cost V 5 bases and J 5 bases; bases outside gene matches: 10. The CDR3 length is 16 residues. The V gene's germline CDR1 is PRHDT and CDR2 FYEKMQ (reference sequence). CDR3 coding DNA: TGTGCCAGCAGCCGTGGACAGGGGGCAAGGGAATATGGCTACACCTTC. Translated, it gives CASSRGQGAREYGYTF.

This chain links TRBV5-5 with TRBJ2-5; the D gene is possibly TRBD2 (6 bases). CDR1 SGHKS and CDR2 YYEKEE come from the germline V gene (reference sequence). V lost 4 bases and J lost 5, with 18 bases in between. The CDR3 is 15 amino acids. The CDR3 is CASSPGTPGGETQYF. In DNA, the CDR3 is TGTGCCAGCAGCCCAGGGACCCCTGGGGGGGAGACCCAGTACTTC.

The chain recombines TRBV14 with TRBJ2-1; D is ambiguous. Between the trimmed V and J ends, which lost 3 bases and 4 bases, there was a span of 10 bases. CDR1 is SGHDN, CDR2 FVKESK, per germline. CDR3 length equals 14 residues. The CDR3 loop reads CASSQASNYNEQFF. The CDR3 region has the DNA TGTGCCAGCAGCCAGGCCTCGAATTACAATGAGCAGTTCTTC.

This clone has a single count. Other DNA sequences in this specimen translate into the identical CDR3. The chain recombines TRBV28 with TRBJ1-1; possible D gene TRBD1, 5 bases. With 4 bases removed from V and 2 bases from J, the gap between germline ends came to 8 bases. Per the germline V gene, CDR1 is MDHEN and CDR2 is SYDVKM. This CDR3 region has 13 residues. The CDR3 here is CASSSQGNTEAFF. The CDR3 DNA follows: TGTGCCAGCAGTTCTCAGGGAAACACTGAAGCTTTCTTT.

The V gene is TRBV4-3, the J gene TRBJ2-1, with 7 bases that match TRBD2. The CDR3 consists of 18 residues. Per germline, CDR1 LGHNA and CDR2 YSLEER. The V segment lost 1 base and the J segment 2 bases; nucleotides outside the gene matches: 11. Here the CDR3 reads CASSQAASGVPAYNEQFF. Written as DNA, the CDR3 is TGCGCCAGCAGCCAAGCGGCTAGCGGAGTTCCCGCCTACAATGAGCAGTTCTTC.

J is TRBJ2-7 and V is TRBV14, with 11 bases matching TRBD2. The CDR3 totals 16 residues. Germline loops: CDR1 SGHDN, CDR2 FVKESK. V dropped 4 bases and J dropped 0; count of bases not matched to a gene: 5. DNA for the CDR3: TGTGCCAGCAGCCCCTTGGGACTAGCGGTCTCCTACGAGCAGTACTTC. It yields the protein CASSPLGLAVSYEQYF.

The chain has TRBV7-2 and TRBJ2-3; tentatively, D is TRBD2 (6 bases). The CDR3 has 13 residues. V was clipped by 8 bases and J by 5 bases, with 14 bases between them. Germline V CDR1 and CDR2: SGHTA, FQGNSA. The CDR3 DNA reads TGTGCCAGCGCCCCCGGGGGTGGAGATACGCAGTATTTT. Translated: CASAPGGGDTQYF.

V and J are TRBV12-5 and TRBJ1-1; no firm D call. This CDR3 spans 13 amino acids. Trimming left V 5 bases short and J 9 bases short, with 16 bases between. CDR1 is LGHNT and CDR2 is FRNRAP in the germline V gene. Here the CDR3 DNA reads TGTGCTAGTGGTGACGGGATGTCTCAAAAAGCTTTCTTT. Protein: CASGDGMSQKAFF. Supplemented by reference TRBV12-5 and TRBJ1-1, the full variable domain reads DARVTQTPRHKVTEMGQEVTMRCQPILGHNTVFWYRQTMMQGLELLAYFRNRAPLDDSGMPKDRFSAEMPDATLATLKIQPSEPRDSAVYFCASGDGMSQKAFFGQGTRLTVV.

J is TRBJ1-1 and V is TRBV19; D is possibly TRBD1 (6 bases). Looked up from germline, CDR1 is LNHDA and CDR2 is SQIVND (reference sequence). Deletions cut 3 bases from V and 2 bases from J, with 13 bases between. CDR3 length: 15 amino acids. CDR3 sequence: CASSMSAGANTEAFF. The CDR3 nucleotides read TGTGCCAGTAGTATGTCGGCGGGGGCCAACACTGAAGCTTTCTTT. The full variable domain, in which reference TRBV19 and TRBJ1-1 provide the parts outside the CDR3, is DGGITQSPKYLFRKEGQNVTLSCEQNLNHDAMYWYRQDPGQGLRLIYYSQIVNDFQKGDIAEGYSVSREKKESFPLTVTSAQKNPTAFYLCASSMSAGANTEAFFGQGTRLTVV.

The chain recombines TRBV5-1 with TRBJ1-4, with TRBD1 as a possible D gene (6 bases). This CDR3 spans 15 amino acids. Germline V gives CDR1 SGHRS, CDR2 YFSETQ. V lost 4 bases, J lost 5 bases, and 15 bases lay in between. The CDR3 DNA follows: TGCGCCAGCAGCCTAACAGGGAACCCAAATGAAAAACTGTTTTTT. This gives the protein CASSLTGNPNEKLFF. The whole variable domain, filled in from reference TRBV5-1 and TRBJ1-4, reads KAGVTQTPRYLIKTRGQQVTLSCSPISGHRSVSWYQQTPGQGLQFLFEYFSETQRNKGNFPGRFSGRQFSNSRSEMNVSTLELGDSALYLCASSLTGNPNEKLFFGSGTQLSVL.

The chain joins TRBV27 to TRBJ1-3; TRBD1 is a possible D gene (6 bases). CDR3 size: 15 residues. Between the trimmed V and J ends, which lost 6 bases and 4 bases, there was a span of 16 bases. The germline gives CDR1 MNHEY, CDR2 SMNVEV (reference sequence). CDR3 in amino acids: CASSPSQGLGNTIYF. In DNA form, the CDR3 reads TGTGCCAGCAGCCCCTCGCAGGGGCTGGGAAACACCATATATTTT.

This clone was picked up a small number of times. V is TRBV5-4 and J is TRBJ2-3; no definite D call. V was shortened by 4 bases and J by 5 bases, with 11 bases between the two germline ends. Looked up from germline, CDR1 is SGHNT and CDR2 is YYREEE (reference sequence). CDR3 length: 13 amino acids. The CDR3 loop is CASSDWFEDTQYF. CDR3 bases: TGTGCCAGCAGCGACTGGTTTGAAGATACGCAGTATTTT.

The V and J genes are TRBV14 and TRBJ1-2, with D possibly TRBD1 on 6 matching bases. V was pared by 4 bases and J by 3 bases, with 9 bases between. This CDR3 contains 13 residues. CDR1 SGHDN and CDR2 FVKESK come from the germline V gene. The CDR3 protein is CASSPGQHYGYTF. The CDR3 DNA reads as TGTGCCAGCAGCCCCGGACAGCACTATGGCTACACCTTC.

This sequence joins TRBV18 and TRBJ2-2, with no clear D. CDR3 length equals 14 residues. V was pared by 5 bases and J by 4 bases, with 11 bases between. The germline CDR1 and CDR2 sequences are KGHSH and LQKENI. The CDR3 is CASSLTQSTGELFF. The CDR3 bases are TGTGCCAGCTCATTGACACAGAGCACCGGGGAGCTGTTTTTT.

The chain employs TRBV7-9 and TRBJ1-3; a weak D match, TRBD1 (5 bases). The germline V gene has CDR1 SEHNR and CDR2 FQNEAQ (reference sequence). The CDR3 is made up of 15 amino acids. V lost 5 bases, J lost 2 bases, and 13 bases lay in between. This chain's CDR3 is CASSAQGSPGNTIYF. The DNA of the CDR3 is TGTGCCAGCAGCGCGCAGGGTTCGCCTGGAAACACCATATATTTT.

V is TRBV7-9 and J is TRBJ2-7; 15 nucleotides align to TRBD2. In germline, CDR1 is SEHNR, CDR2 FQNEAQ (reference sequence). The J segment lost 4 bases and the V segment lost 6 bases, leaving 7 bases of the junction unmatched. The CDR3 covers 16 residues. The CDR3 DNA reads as TGTGCCAGCAGGCCCCCGGGGACTAGCGGGAGGTACGAGCAGTACTTC. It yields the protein CASRPPGTSGRYEQYF. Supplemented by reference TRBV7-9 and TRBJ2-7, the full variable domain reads DTGVSQNPRHKITKRGQNVTFRCDPISEHNRLYWYRQTLGQGPEFLTYFQNEAQLEKSRLLSDRFSAERPKGSFSTLEIQRTEQGDSAMYLCASRPPGTSGRYEQYFGPGTRLTVT.

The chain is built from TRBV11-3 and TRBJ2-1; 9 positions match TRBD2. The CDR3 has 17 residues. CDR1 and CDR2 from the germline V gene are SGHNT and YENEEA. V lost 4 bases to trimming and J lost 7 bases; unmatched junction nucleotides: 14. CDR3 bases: TGTGCCAGCAGCTCCCGGGGAGCGGGAGGAGGTTCAAATGAGCAGTTCTTC. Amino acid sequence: CASSSRGAGGGSNEQFF. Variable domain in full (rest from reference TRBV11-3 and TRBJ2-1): EAGVVQSPRYKIIEKKQPVAFWCNPISGHNTLYWYLQNLGQGPELLIRYENEEAVDDSQLPKDRFSAERLKGVDSTLKIQPAELGDSAVYLCASSSRGAGGGSNEQFFGPGTRLTVL.

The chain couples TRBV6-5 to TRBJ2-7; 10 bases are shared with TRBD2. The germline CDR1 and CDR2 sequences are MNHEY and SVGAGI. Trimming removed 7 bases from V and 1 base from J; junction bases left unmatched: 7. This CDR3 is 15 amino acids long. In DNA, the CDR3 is TGTGCCAGCAAAAAAGGACTAGCGGATTCCTACGAGCAGTACTTC. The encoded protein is CASKKGLADSYEQYF.

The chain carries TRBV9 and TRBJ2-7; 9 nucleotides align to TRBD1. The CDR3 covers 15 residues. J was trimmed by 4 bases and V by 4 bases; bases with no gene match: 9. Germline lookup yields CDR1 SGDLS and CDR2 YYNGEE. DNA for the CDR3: TGTGCCAGCAGCTTGCGGACAGGGGCCCCATACGAGCAGTACTTC. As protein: CASSLRTGAPYEQYF.

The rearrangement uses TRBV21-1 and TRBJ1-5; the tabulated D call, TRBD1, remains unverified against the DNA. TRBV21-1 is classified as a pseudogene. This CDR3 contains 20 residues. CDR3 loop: CASSSLLDREEGISNQPQHF. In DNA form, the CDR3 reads TGTGCCAGCAGCTCCCTCCTCGACAGGGAAGAGGGAATTAGCAATCAGCCCCAGCATTTT.

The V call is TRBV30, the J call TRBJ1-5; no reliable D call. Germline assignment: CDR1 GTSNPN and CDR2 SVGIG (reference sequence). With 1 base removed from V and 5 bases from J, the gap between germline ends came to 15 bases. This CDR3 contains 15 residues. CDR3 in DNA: TGTGCCTGGAGTGCCGGCCCGAGGTCGGATCAGCCCCAGCATTTT. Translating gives CAWSAGPRSDQPQHF.

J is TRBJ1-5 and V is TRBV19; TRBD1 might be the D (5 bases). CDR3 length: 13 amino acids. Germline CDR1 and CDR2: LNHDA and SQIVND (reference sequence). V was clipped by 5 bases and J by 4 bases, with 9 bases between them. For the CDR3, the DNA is TGTGCCAGTAGTGCGGGGGAAAATCAGCCCCAGCATTTT. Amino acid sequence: CASSAGENQPQHF.

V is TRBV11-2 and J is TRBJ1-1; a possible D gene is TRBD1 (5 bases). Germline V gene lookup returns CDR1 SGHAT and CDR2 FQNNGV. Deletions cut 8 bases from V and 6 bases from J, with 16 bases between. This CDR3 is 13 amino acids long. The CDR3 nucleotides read TGTGCCAGCCTCCTGTTTGGGGCCCCTGAAGCTTTCTTT. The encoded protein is CASLLFGAPEAFF.

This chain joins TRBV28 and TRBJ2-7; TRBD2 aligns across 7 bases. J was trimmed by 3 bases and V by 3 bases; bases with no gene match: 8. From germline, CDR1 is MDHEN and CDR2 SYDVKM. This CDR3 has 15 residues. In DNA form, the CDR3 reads TGTGCCAGCAGTTTCCGGACTAGGGGCCGCTACGAGCAGTACTTC. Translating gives CASSFRTRGRYEQYF.

The CDR3 DNA reads as TGTGCCTGGAGTGGACTGGGGCCAAATCAGCCCCAGCATTTT. Translation: CAWSGLGPNQPQHF. The chain has TRBV30 and TRBJ1-5; D possibly corresponds to TRBD1 (5 bases). This CDR3 region has 14 residues. Deletions cut 1 base from V and 4 bases from J, with 11 bases between. Germline V gene lookup returns CDR1 GTSNPN and CDR2 SVGIG (reference sequence).

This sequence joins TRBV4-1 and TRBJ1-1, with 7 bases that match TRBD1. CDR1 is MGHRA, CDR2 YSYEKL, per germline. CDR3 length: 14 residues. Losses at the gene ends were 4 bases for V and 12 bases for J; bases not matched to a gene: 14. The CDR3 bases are TGCGCCAGCAGCCTCCGGACAGGCTCCCGGTTTACTTTCTTT. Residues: CASSLRTGSRFTFF.

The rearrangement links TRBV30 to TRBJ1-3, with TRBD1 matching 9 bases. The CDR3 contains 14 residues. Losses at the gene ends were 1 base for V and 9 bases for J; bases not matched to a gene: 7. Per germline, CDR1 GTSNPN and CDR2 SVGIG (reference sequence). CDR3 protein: CAWSGTGENPTIYF. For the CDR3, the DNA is TGTGCCTGGAGTGGGACAGGGGAAAACCCCACCATATATTTT.

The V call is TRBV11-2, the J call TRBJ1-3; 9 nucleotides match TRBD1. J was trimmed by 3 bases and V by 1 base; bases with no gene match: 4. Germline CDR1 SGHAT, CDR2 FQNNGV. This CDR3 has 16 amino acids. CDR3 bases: TGTGCCAGCAGCTTAGGTGGGACAGGGTATGGAAACACCATATATTTT. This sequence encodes CASSLGGTGYGNTIYF.

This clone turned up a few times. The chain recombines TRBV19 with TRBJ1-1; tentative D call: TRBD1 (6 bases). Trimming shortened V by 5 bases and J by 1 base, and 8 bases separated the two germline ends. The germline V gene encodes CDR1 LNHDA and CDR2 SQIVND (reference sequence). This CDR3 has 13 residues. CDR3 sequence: CASSEQGNTEAFF. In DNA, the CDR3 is TGTGCCAGTAGTGAACAGGGGAACACTGAAGCTTTCTTT.